The 28 T cell receptor beta chains listed next were all sequenced from one sample in a study of blood T cell repertoires in COVID-19. Profiled with immunoSEQ multiplex PCR; TCRdb holds only in-frame clones, not every one. The sample contains 200,000 or so clones, approximately 84% of which appear only once. Sample: peripheral blood. All receptors derive from a woman aged 70-85 years with active or convalescent COVID-19.

The V call is TRBV27, the J call TRBJ2-2; 9 bases are shared with TRBD1. CDR1 and CDR2 (germline): MNHEY, SMNVEV (reference sequence). This CDR3 comprises 14 residues. After removal of 5 bases from V and 5 bases from J, the junction contained 3 bases not matched to a gene. CDR3 in amino acids: CASSLGTGTGELFF. DNA of the CDR3: TGTGCCAGCAGTCTAGGGACAGGGACCGGGGAGCTGTTTTTT.

J is TRBJ2-7 and V is TRBV9, with 8 positions matching TRBD2. J lost 2 bases, V lost 2 bases, and 3 bases had no gene match. Germline V CDR1 and CDR2: SGDLS, YYNGEE. The CDR3 consists of 14 residues. This CDR3 reads CASSVQAGAYEQYF. The CDR3, as DNA: TGTGCCAGCAGCGTCCAAGCGGGGGCCTACGAGCAGTACTTC.

This clone was detected ten times or more. The rearrangement joins TRBV5-1 to TRBJ2-1, with 9 bases identical to TRBD2. The CDR3 is made up of 17 amino acids. V shed 1 base and J 5 bases; nucleotides not matched to a gene: 10. Germline CDR1 reads SGHRS; CDR2 reads YFSETQ. The CDR3 loop is CASSLKGGRAFDNEQFF. Written as DNA, the CDR3 is TGCGCCAGCAGCTTGAAAGGCGGGAGGGCCTTTGACAATGAGCAGTTCTTC.

The V gene is TRBV18, the J gene TRBJ1-4, with D hard to call. The CDR3 loop spans 14 amino acids. The germline CDR1 and CDR2 sequences are KGHSH and LQKENI. V lost 3 bases, J lost 5 bases, and 10 bases lay in between. CDR3 protein: CASSPGQLNEKLFF. CDR3 DNA sequence: TGTGCCAGCTCACCTGGGCAGCTCAATGAAAAACTGTTTTTT.

The chain recombines TRBV28 with TRBJ2-2, with TRBD2 identical over 7 bases. The germline gives CDR1 MDHEN, CDR2 SYDVKM. With 4 bases clipped from V and 3 bases from J, the junction kept 8 bases outside the gene matches. This CDR3 is 16 amino acids long. The DNA of the CDR3 is TGTGCCAGCAGTTCCGGCGGGAGTGGCTACACCGGGGAGCTGTTTTTT. Translating it yields CASSSGGSGYTGELFF.

This clone is a singleton in its sample. This chain links TRBV10-2 with TRBJ2-6; D is unresolved. Germline CDR1 is WSHSY and CDR2 is SAAADI. Trimming shortened V by 8 bases and J by 4 bases, and 15 bases separated the two germline ends. The CDR3 covers 15 residues. The CDR3 nucleotides are TGCGCCAGCCAGGCCTTCTATCCCGGGGCCAACGTCCTGACTTTC. As protein: CASQAFYPGANVLTF.

The rearrangement uses TRBV29-1 and TRBJ2-5, with a tentative D call TRBD1 (5 bases). CDR1 is SQVTM and CDR2 is ANQGSEA in the germline V gene. CDR3 size: 12 residues. With 5 bases removed from V and 0 bases from J, the gap between germline ends came to 7 bases. CDR3 in DNA: TGCAGCGTTTTAGGGGACCAAGAGACCCAGTACTTC. Its protein product is CSVLGDQETQYF.

The CDR3 reads CASSIWPGNTGELFF. CDR3 in DNA: TGTGCCAGTAGTATATGGCCCGGGAATACCGGGGAGCTGTTTTTT. The rearrangement links TRBV19 to TRBJ2-2, with D perhaps matching TRBD2 (5 bases). CDR1 LNHDA and CDR2 SQIVND come from the germline V gene (reference sequence). V was clipped by 2 bases and J by 5 bases, with 12 bases between them. This CDR3 has 15 amino acids.

The V gene is TRBV20-1, the J gene TRBJ2-1; 14 positions agree with TRBD2. The CDR3 runs 17 residues. J was trimmed by 5 bases and V by 3 bases; bases with no gene match: 9. In germline, CDR1 is DFQATT, CDR2 SNEGSKA (reference sequence). This CDR3 is CSASLLGTSGSHNEQFF. CDR3 nucleotide sequence: TGCAGTGCTAGTTTGTTAGGGACTAGCGGGAGCCACAATGAGCAGTTCTTC.

This clone was seen just once. V and J are TRBV4-1 and TRBJ1-2, with TRBD1 identical over 8 bases. The V gene end was trimmed by 1 base and the J gene end by 2 bases; junction bases not matched to a gene: 9. Germline V lookup: CDR1 MGHRA, CDR2 YSYEKL. The CDR3 has 17 amino acids. CDR3 loop: CASSQVARDRKNYGYTF. The CDR3 DNA is TGCGCCAGCAGCCAAGTGGCCCGGGACAGGAAAAACTATGGCTACACCTTC.

The V gene is TRBV6-4, the J gene TRBJ2-3; 9 bases are a match to TRBD1. The germline V gene has CDR1 MRHNA and CDR2 SNTAGT. V was pared by 2 bases and J by 8 bases, with 20 bases of the junction left unmatched. This CDR3 is 19 amino acids long. The CDR3 sequence: CASSDSGQGPEAPPGTQYF. DNA of the CDR3: TGTGCCAGCAGTGACAGTGGACAGGGGCCCGAGGCGCCCCCTGGTACGCAGTATTTT.

The genes are TRBV28 and TRBJ1-2; possible D gene TRBD1, 5 bases. The CDR3 is 15 residues long. In germline, CDR1 is MDHEN, CDR2 SYDVKM. V was cut by 3 bases and J by 4 bases, with 15 bases left in between. The CDR3 protein is CASSFPGQGLYGYTF. The CDR3, as DNA: TGTGCCAGCAGTTTCCCTGGGCAGGGCCTCTATGGCTACACCTTC.

In its sample, this clone was seen a few times. This chain joins TRBV18 and TRBJ2-7, with a possible D match to TRBD1 (5 bases). Trimming left V 4 bases short and J 2 bases short, with 6 bases between. Germline CDR1 reads KGHSH; CDR2 reads LQKENI. There are 12 residues in the CDR3. The CDR3 coding sequence is TGTGCCAGCTCACTAGGGGCCTACGAGCAGTACTTC. It specifies CASSLGAYEQYF. The full variable domain, rest sourced from reference TRBV18 and TRBJ2-7, is NAGVMQNPRHLVRRRGQEARLRCSPMKGHSHVYWYRQLPEEGLKFMVYLQKENIIDESGMPKERFSAEFPKEGPSILRIQQVVRGDSAAYFCASSLGAYEQYFGPGTRLTVT.

The rearrangement joins TRBV29-1 to TRBJ2-7; tentatively, D is TRBD2 (5 bases). V was shortened by 2 bases and J by 4 bases, with 9 bases between the two germline ends. The germline V gene has CDR1 SQVTM and CDR2 ANQGSEA. The CDR3 is 12 residues long. CDR3: CSVESGGYEQYF. The CDR3 DNA follows: TGCAGCGTTGAAAGCGGTGGGTACGAGCAGTACTTC.

A few counts support this clone. This chain uses TRBV6-5 with TRBJ1-1; D is unclear. The CDR3 is 13 residues long. V lost 1 base to trimming and J lost 3 bases, with 6 bases between them. Germline V gene lookup returns CDR1 MNHEY and CDR2 SVGAGI. CDR3 sequence: CASSYLAHTEAFF. DNA of the CDR3: TGTGCCAGCAGTTACTTGGCCCACACTGAAGCTTTCTTT.

The chain couples TRBV7-9 to TRBJ1-1; 7 positions match TRBD1. Germline assignment: CDR1 SEHNR and CDR2 FQNEAQ (reference sequence). The CDR3 covers 14 residues. V shed 5 bases and J 3 bases; nucleotides not matched to a gene: 6. The DNA of the CDR3 is TGTGCCAGCAGCCCTTTCAGGGGGGACACTGAAGCTTTCTTT. Translation: CASSPFRGDTEAFF. The full variable domain, completed using reference TRBV7-9 and TRBJ1-1, is DTGVSQNPRHKITKRGQNVTFRCDPISEHNRLYWYRQTLGQGPEFLTYFQNEAQLEKSRLLSDRFSAERPKGSFSTLEIQRTEQGDSAMYLCASSPFRGDTEAFFGQGTRLTVV.

The chain carries TRBV28 and TRBJ2-1; the match to TRBD1 covers 8 bases. The CDR3 length is 15 residues. With 5 bases clipped from V and 5 bases from J, the junction kept 8 bases outside the gene matches. Germline CDR1 MDHEN, CDR2 SYDVKM. This CDR3 is CASSPRGQGDNEQFF. Here the CDR3 DNA reads TGTGCCAGCAGTCCCAGGGGGCAGGGCGACAATGAGCAGTTCTTC. The full variable domain, with the rest looked up from reference TRBV28 and TRBJ2-1, is DVKVTQSSRYLVKRTGEKVFLECVQDMDHENMFWYRQDPGLGLRLIYFSYDVKMKEKGDIPEGYSVSREKKERFSLILESASTNQTSMYLCASSPRGQGDNEQFFGPGTRLTVL.

The CDR3 protein is CASSPRSAYGNEQFF. Here the CDR3 DNA reads TGTGCCAGCTCACCAAGGTCTGCGTACGGGAATGAGCAGTTCTTC. V and J are TRBV18 and TRBJ2-1; D unresolved. The CDR3 runs to 15 residues. Trimming shortened V by 2 bases and J by 7 bases, and 15 bases separated the two germline ends. Germline assignment: CDR1 KGHSH and CDR2 LQKENI.

This clone has only a few counts. An end of the junction differs from the germline gene, which may be a read error. The chain recombines TRBV7-9 with TRBJ2-7, with 9 bases that match TRBD2. The CDR3 sequence is 14 residues long. Germline CDR1 and CDR2: SEHNR and FQNEAQ (reference sequence). CDR3 sequence: CASRLAGEIAEQYF. The CDR3 region has the DNA TGTGCCAGCAGGTTAGCGGGAGAAATTGCCGAGCAGTACTTC.

This chain uses TRBV13 with TRBJ1-2; TRBD1 matches 7 bases. The ends lost 5 bases at V and 3 bases at J; junction bases unmatched: 12. The CDR3 runs 16 residues. Germline loops: CDR1 PRHDT, CDR2 FYEKMQ (reference sequence). This CDR3 is CASSLWGDRAHYGYTF. The CDR3 bases are TGTGCCAGCAGCCTCTGGGGAGACAGGGCACACTATGGCTACACCTTC.

The gene calls are TRBV24-1 and TRBJ1-1; D is unresolved. This CDR3 spans 13 amino acids. The V and J ends lost 2 bases and 4 bases respectively, with 7 bases between them. Germline V lookup: CDR1 KGHDR, CDR2 SFDVKD. This CDR3 is CATSDYRSTEAFF. CDR3 in DNA: TGTGCCACCAGTGATTACCGGAGCACTGAAGCTTTCTTT.

The rearrangement joins TRBV9 to TRBJ1-6, with TRBD1 as a possible D gene (5 bases). V lost 3 bases and J lost 0, with 10 bases in between. The CDR3 is made up of 16 amino acids. CDR1 is SGDLS and CDR2 is YYNGEE in the germline V gene. The CDR3 protein is CASSAGGSSYNSPLHF. The CDR3 DNA sequence: TGTGCCAGCAGCGCCGGGGGGAGCTCCTATAATTCACCCCTCCACTTT.

This clone was detected once. The chain recombines TRBV5-6 with TRBJ2-1; possible D gene TRBD1, 5 bases. The CDR3 covers 11 residues. Germline CDR1 reads SGHDT; CDR2 reads YYEEEE. V was cut by 3 bases and J by 12 bases, with 10 bases left in between. CDR3 DNA: TGTGCCAGCAGCTACTCAGGGCCGCAGTTCTTC. This translates into CASSYSGPQFF.

A few counts support this clone. The chain recombines TRBV7-3 with TRBJ2-2, with D unresolved. The V and J ends lost 4 bases and 6 bases respectively, with 18 bases between them. The length of the CDR3 is 16 residues. Per germline, CDR1 SGHTA and CDR2 FQGTGA. In DNA, the CDR3 is TGTGCCAGCAGCTCCCGACCCGAGCCTCGGGCCGGGGAGCTGTTTTTT. The encoded protein is CASSSRPEPRAGELFF.

J is TRBJ1-3 and V is TRBV28; 8 bases are shared with TRBD1. CDR3 length: 14 amino acids. Germline trimming cut 6 bases from V and 7 bases from J; bases unmatched to any gene: 8. Germline CDR1 is MDHEN and CDR2 is SYDVKM. The CDR3 DNA sequence: TGTGCCAGCAGGGCGGAGGGACAGGCTAACACCATATATTTT. Translating gives CASRAEGQANTIYF.

This chain uses TRBV7-3 with TRBJ2-3; no clear D. CDR1 SGHTA and CDR2 FQGTGA come from the germline V gene. Trimming took off 2 bases at V and 4 bases at J, with 7 bases between the two ends. The CDR3 loop spans 13 amino acids. Here the CDR3 DNA reads TGTGCCAGCAGCTTAGGAGAGGCAGATACGCAGTATTTT. Protein product: CASSLGEADTQYF.

As for this clone: Other DNA sequences in the same sample also yield this CDR3. The chain recombines TRBV4-1 with TRBJ1-1, with 8 nucleotides matching TRBD1. J gave up 0 bases and V 1 base, and 1 base lay outside the gene matches. CDR3 size: 15 residues. Germline assignment: CDR1 MGHRA and CDR2 YSYEKL. The CDR3: CASSQGQGLNTEAFF. In DNA, the CDR3 is TGCGCCAGCAGCCAAGGACAGGGGTTGAACACTGAAGCTTTCTTT.

The chain joins TRBV7-3 to TRBJ2-2; a possible D gene is TRBD1 (5 bases). Trimming took 5 bases from V and 0 from J, leaving 13 bases between them. The V gene's germline CDR1 is SGHTA and CDR2 FQGTGA. This CDR3 is built from 16 residues. The CDR3 DNA reads as TGTGCCAGCAGCCTAGGGGTTTTCGCGAACACCGGGGAGCTGTTTTTT. Translation gives CASSLGVFANTGELFF.